The 18 T cell receptor beta chains below come from one sample, sequenced in a study of vaccination and CD4 T cells after COVID-19. The treatment: roughly 10-day PBMC culture with coronavirus spike peptide pools or control peptides (ViraFEST assay). Oncomine TCR Beta short-read sequencing was applied to DNA from cultured CD4+ T cells. Via MiXCR, TCRdb re-called the PCR reads, giving one row per CDR3 protein. The table includes around 15,000 distinct CDR3 sequences, 40% to 65% detected once. These receptors have no known antigen. Here the sequenced sample was CD4+ T cells from blood, cultured in vitro, taken before SARS-CoV-2 vaccination. The receptors originated from a human donor who had recovered from COVID-19.

Only a few counts were recorded for this clonotype. The J gene is TRBJ1-3, the V gene TRBV20-1; 9 bases agree with TRBD1. V shed 6 bases, J shed 4 bases, and the junction held 7 bases outside the gene matches. The CDR3 has 14 residues. Germline V gene data show CDR1 as DFQATT and CDR2 as SNEGSKA (reference sequence). The CDR3 DNA reads TGCAGTGCCCCAGGACAGGGGTCAGGAAACACCATATATTTT. It is translated as CSAPGQGSGNTIYF.

The chain uses TRBV5-4 and TRBJ1-2; TRBD1 aligns across 10 bases. The CDR3 loop spans 15 amino acids. V shed 0 bases and J 5 bases; nucleotides not matched to a gene: 4. Germline loops: CDR1 SGHNT, CDR2 YYREEE (reference sequence). The CDR3 reads CASSLDSGQGYGYTF. CDR3 bases: TGTGCCAGCAGCTTGGACTCGGGACAGGGGTATGGCTACACCTTC.

This clonotype occurred a few times. The J gene is TRBJ1-2, the V gene TRBV20-1; no clear D. Trimming removed 3 bases from V and 2 bases from J, with 16 bases in between. This CDR3 spans 15 amino acids. CDR1 is DFQATT, CDR2 SNEGSKA, per germline (reference sequence). The CDR3 loop reads CSASRHRFGNYGYTF. CDR3 nucleotide sequence: TGCAGTGCTAGTCGCCACAGATTCGGGAACTATGGCTACACCTTC.

This chain links TRBV21-1 with TRBJ1-1; the DNA was not compared with TRBD1, the D call given in the table. TRBV21-1 is deemed a pseudogene. The CDR3 spans 14 residues. CDR3 DNA: TGTGCCAGCAGCCCGGGCCAGTTGAACACTGAAGCTTTCTTT. Translation gives CASSPGQLNTEAFF.

V gene TRBV6-2 or TRBV6-3 combines with J gene TRBJ2-5; no clear D gene. V was cut by 3 bases and J by 4 bases, with 3 bases left in between. Looked up from germline, CDR1 is MNHEY and CDR2 is SVGEGT. The CDR3 is made up of 11 amino acids. The CDR3 loop is CASSYGETQYF. The CDR3 coding sequence is TGTGCCAGCAGTTATGGAGAGACCCAGTACTTC.

The table lists this clonotype with a count of one. J is TRBJ2-7 and V is TRBV7-2; 7 nucleotides agree with TRBD2. The V and J ends lost 0 bases and 6 bases, in that order; junction bases with no gene match: 2. The length of the CDR3 is 13 residues. Germline CDR1 is SGHTA and CDR2 is FQGNSA. CDR3 in amino acids: CASSLAGGREQYF. CDR3 nucleotides: TGTGCCAGCAGCTTAGCGGGAGGGCGCGAGCAGTACTTC.

This clonotype was detected only a few times. The chain joins TRBV7-9 to TRBJ1-2; 7 positions match TRBD1. The CDR3 runs to 15 residues. Trimming at V came to 0 bases and at J to 2 bases, leaving 3 bases not matched to a gene. From germline, CDR1 is SEHNR and CDR2 FQNEAQ (reference sequence). CDR3 region: CASSLAGGVNYGYTF. CDR3 in DNA: TGTGCCAGCAGCTTAGCAGGGGGCGTCAACTATGGCTACACCTTC.

This clonotype has a handful of counts. CDR3 nucleotides: TGCAGTCTTCAAAAGGGGGGTTACGAGCAGTACTTC. Its protein product is CSLQKGGYEQYF. The genes are TRBV20-1 and TRBJ2-7; D assignment may be TRBD1 or TRBD2 (6 bases each). Trimming removed 8 bases from V and 4 bases from J, with 15 bases in between. The CDR3 has 12 residues. From germline, CDR1 is DFQATT and CDR2 SNEGSKA (reference sequence).

This chain uses TRBV24-1 with TRBJ2-3, with 14 bases identical to TRBD2. The CDR3 is 17 residues long. The V and J ends lost 2 bases and 5 bases, in that order; junction bases with no gene match: 5. The germline CDR1 and CDR2 sequences are KGHDR and SFDVKD. The CDR3 bases are TGTGCCACCAGTGATTCGACTAGCGGGGGGGCGGGAGATACGCAGTATTTT. As protein: CATSDSTSGGAGDTQYF.

CDR3 sequence (DNA): TGCAGTGCTGGGCCGTCGAGACAGGGGAACACTGAAGCTTTCTTT. This encodes CSAGPSRQGNTEAFF. V gene TRBV20-1 combines with J gene TRBJ1-1, with 7 bases aligning to TRBD1. The CDR3 consists of 15 residues. V lost 5 bases, J lost 1 base, and 10 bases stayed unmatched. Germline-derived CDR1 and CDR2 are DFQATT and SNEGSKA (reference sequence).

The chain is built from TRBV6-5 and TRBJ1-5; D gene unclear. The CDR3 is 11 amino acids. Trimming stripped 2 bases from V and 9 bases from J, with 5 bases between. From germline, CDR1 is MNHEY and CDR2 SVGAGI. The CDR3 DNA reads TGTGCCAGCAGTTACCCCCCGCCCCAGCATTTT. This sequence encodes CASSYPPPQHF.

The chain has TRBV6-1 and TRBJ2-1; D is ambiguous. Germline V gives CDR1 MNHNS, CDR2 SASEGT. V was shortened by 6 bases and J by 4 bases, with 10 bases between the two germline ends. CDR3 length: 13 residues. CDR3 nucleotides: TGTGCCAGCAGGAATATCCAATACAATGAGCAGTTCTTC. This encodes CASRNIQYNEQFF.

This clonotype was picked up a small number of times. The chain couples TRBV20-1 to TRBJ2-3, with 10 bases matching TRBD2. In germline, CDR1 is DFQATT, CDR2 SNEGSKA (reference sequence). This CDR3 has 14 residues. CDR3 sequence (DNA): TGCAGCCGCTACCCGGGACTAGCGACAGATACGCAGTATTTT. Encoded protein: CSRYPGLATDTQYF.

The chain has TRBV19 and TRBJ1-2; 7 bases line up with TRBD1. The germline CDR1 and CDR2 sequences are LNHDA and SQIVND (reference sequence). V dropped 8 bases and J dropped 0; count of bases not matched to a gene: 6. The CDR3 is made up of 14 amino acids. CDR3 nucleotide sequence: TGTGCCAGTGTTCGGACAGGAGCTAACTATGGCTACACCTTC. Encoded protein: CASVRTGANYGYTF.

DNA for the CDR3: TGTGCCAGCAGCTTAATCCGACAGGGACGGTACGAGCAGTACTTC. As protein: CASSLIRQGRYEQYF. This chain joins TRBV11-2 and TRBJ2-7; 7 positions match TRBD1. The germline CDR1 and CDR2 sequences are SGHAT and FQNNGV. V lost 2 bases and J lost 4; bases outside the gene matches: 8. CDR3 size: 15 residues.

The genes are TRBV19 and TRBJ1-5; D is ambiguous. Germline V gives CDR1 LNHDA, CDR2 SQIVND (reference sequence). This CDR3 contains 13 residues. The V and J ends lost 7 bases and 5 bases respectively, with 12 bases between them. CDR3 coding DNA: TGTGCCAGTAATCAGGAAAGGCATCAGCCCCAGCATTTT. Its protein is CASNQERHQPQHF.

Turning to this clonotype: The junction differs from germline at one of its ends, possibly a read error. The chain joins TRBV2 to TRBJ1-2; 10 bases are a match to TRBD1. Germline loops: CDR1 SNHLY, CDR2 FYNNEI. The CDR3 is 15 residues long. The CDR3 DNA is TGTACCAGCAGTTTAAGACAGGGGGCTGGCTATGGCTACACCTTC. Its translation is CTSSLRQGAGYGYTF.

V usage is TRBV11-3 and J usage is TRBJ2-5; D remains ambiguous. Germline CDR1 is SGHNT and CDR2 is YENEEA. The V end lost 0 bases, the J end lost 7 bases, and 15 bases lay between the germline ends. CDR3 size: 15 residues. The CDR3 spells CASSLDPGSTGTQYF. Written as DNA, the CDR3 is TGTGCCAGCAGCTTAGATCCGGGTAGCACGGGGACCCAGTACTTC.